This record concerns one T cell receptor (beta chain) sequence. Sequenced by immunoSEQ multiplex PCR; TCRdb stores in-frame clones only, minus some. Among under 150,000 clones listed, 80% to 90% were seen once. This record comes from a study of blood T cell repertoires in COVID-19. The sequence derives from a woman aged 45-60 years with acute or convalescent COVID-19. The sample comprised peripheral blood.

The DNA of the CDR3 is TGTGCCAGCACCCGGAGTGGCGGACACCCCTCCGGGGCTTTCTTT. It specifies CASTRSGGHPSGAFF. The rearrangement uses TRBV6-5 and TRBJ1-1, with a possible D match to TRBD1 (5 bases). Trimming removed 7 bases at V and 11 bases at J, with 26 bases between. The length of the CDR3 is 15 residues. Germline assignment: CDR1 MNHEY and CDR2 SVGAGI.